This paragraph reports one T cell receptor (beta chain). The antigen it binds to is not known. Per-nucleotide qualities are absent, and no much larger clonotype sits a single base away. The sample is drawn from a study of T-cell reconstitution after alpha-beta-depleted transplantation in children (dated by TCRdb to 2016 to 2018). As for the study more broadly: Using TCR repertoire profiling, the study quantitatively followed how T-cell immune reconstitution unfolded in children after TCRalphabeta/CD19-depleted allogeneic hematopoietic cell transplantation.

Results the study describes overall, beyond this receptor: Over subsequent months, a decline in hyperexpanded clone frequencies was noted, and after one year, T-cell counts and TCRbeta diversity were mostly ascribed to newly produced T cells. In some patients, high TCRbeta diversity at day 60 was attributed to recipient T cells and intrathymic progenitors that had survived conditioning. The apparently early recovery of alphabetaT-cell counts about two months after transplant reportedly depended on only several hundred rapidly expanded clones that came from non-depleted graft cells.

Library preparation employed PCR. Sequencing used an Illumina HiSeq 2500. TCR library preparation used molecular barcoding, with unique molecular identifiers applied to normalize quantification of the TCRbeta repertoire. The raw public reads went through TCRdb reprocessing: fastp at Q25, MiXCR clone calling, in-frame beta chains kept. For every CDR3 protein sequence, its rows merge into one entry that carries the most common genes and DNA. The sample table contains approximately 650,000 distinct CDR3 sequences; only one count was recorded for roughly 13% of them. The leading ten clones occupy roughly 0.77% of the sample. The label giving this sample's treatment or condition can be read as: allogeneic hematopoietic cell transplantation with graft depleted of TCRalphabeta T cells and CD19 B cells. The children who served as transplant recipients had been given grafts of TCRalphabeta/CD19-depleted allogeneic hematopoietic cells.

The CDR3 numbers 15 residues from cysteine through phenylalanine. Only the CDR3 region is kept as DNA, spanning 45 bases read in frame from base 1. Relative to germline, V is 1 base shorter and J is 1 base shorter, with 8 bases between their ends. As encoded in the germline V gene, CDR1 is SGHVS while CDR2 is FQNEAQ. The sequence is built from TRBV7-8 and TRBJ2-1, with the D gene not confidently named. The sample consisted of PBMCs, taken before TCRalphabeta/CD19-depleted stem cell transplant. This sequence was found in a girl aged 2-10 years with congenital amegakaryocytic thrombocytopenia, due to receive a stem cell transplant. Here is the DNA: TGTGCCAGCAGCTTAGTAATCGGGTCCTACAATGAGCAGTTCTTC. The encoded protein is CASSLVIGSYNEQFF.